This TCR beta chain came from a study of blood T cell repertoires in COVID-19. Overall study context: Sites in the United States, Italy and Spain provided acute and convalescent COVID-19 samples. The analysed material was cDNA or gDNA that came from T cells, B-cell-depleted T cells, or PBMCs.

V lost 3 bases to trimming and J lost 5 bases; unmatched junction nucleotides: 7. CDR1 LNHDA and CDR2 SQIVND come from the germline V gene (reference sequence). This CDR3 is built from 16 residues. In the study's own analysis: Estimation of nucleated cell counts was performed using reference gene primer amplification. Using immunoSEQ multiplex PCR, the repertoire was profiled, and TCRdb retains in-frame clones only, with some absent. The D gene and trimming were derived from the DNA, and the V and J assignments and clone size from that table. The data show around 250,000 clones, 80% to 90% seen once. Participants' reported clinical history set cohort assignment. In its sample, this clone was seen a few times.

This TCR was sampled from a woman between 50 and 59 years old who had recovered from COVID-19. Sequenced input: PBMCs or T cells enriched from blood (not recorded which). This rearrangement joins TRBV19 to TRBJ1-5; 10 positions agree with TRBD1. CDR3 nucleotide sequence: TGTGCCAGTAGTATTTGGAGGACAGGGGGGCATCAGCCCCAGCATTTT. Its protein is CASSIWRTGGHQPQHF.